The sequence of this TCR beta chain was determined in a study of neurological immune-mediated disorders. Study results and caveats: HTLV-1-associated myelopathy ranked highest for TCR clonal expansion and multiple sclerosis lowest, beneath healthy controls.

TCRdb processed the 5' RACE reads anew with MiXCR; each CDR3 protein has one entry. The sample yields more than 70,000 distinct CDR3 sequences, around a tenth seen once. This clonotype was observed many times. Its antigen is not known. Germline V CDR1 and CDR2: DFQATT, SNEGSKA (reference sequence). V was pared by 6 bases and J by 3 bases, with 11 bases between. The CDR3 sequence is 12 residues long. This TCR came from a man aged 35 to 55 in good health. This chain uses TRBV20-1 with TRBJ2-5; D not resolved. Sequenced: PBMCs. CDR3: CSAITDKETQYF. The CDR3 nucleotides read TGCAGTGCCATAACTGACAAAGAGACCCAGTACTTC.